This entry concerns a single T cell receptor beta chain. This clone was detected only once. No cognate antigen has been identified for it. Base qualities are not recorded, but no much larger clone differs from it by a single base. TCRbeta CDR3 regions were amplified from genomic DNA by means of the immunoSEQ Assay, a bias-controlled multiplex PCR. The paper's data handling went like this. Within the assay, amplification of reference gene primers was used to estimate how many nucleated cells each sample contained. To quantify the absolute abundance of each unique TCRbeta CDR3 rearrangement, sequence reads were collapsed and filtered. For each sample, productive Simpson clonality was calculated as the square root of Simpson's diversity index across productive rearrangements. TCRdb re-hosts the immuneACCESS table, in-frame sequences only. Its copies lack some clones; in the studies checked, an unresolved V gene accounts for under half of them, and the cause for the rest is not known. V, J and clone size are taken as reported in that table, and D and trimming were inferred from the DNA itself. Counted in this sample were about 240,000 clones; more than 75% of them appeared once. The top ten constitute less than 4% of the sample.

The source of the sample is a study of blood T cell repertoires in COVID-19 (TCRdb year 2020). Describing the broader study: Collaborator samples came from the United States, Italy and Spain and covered acute and convalescent phases of COVID-19. The samples were drawn from two sources: the first 160 participants of the ongoing ImmuneRACE study, and some 1,300 subjects contributed by 6 global collaborators. Subjects who had been exposed to COVID-19, were actively infected with it, or had recovered from it provided the deeply sampled blood TCRbeta repertoires that made up the dataset. The repertoires were released in a freely available public database meant as a resource for research on the immune response to SARS-CoV-2. Where HLA class I and class II types were available, the types were taken from metadata supplied by the sample provider, not from assay-based typing. A de-identified subject ID, COVID-19 status, age in years and sex were almost always included in the sample metadata. The prospective study material was composed of cDNA or gDNA derived from T cells, B-cell-depleted T cells, or PBMCs.

Findings and caveats that apply to the study as a whole: Clinical and demographic metadata were provided uncurated, with the amount varying by source and participant.

Between the V and J ends, shortened by 3 bases and 2 bases respectively, the junction contains 4 bases. Sequences SGHRS (CDR1) and YFSETQ (CDR2) are obtained from the germline V gene. The CDR3 covers 12 residues, taking in both the cysteine and the phenylalanine. Only the CDR3 region is kept as DNA, spanning 36 bases read in frame from base 1. In the prospective study, participants were roughly 18 to 100 years old, resided in approximately 25 geographic areas of the United States, and were enrolled through a virtual design. Cohort assignment in the prospective study relied on participant-reported clinical history from a screening survey and a study questionnaire. In the prospective study, mobile phlebotomists collected whole blood, serum and a nasopharyngeal or oropharyngeal swab from each participant. Participants in the prospective study had the option to provide additional blood draws and questionnaires over an approximately 2-month period. Before DNA extraction, blood samples from the prospective study were shipped at room temperature or frozen.

The rearranged chain carries TRBV5-1 and TRBJ2-3; no D segment can be confidently identified. The clonotype was recovered from a woman in her forties with acute COVID-19. The source material was PBMCs or T cells enriched from blood (not recorded which). The CDR3 reads CASSYSTDTQYF. The nucleotide sequence is given as TGCGCCAGCAGCTACTCCACAGATACGCAGTATTTT.